This TCR beta chain was obtained from a study of identical twins. General study findings and limits: Out-of-frame alpha sequences common to twins exhibited a surplus of low generation probability. There were fewer insertions in abundant cord blood beta clonotypes, but memory repertoires showed no such pattern.

To note about this clonotype: Its target is not known.

CDR3 length: 18 amino acids. The V and J ends lost 0 bases and 5 bases, in that order; junction bases with no gene match: 8. Germline V lookup: CDR1 SGHVS, CDR2 FQNEAQ. Template switching, a step in the protocol, added a universal primer site, and cDNA carried unique molecular identifiers. TCRdb redid the calling of the 5' RACE reads with MiXCR, one entry per CDR3 protein. The sample carries approximately 600,000 distinct CDR3 sequences, 9.5% to 10% recorded once. These data are also associated with another study on yellow fever vaccine responses in identical twins.

The sequenced material came from PBMCs. This clonotype was sampled from a young woman in good health. This sequence joins TRBV7-8 and TRBJ1-6, with TRBD1 matching 9 bases. CDR3 nucleotide sequence: TGTGCCAGCAGCTTAGCTGCCGGGACAGGGAACCATAATTCACCCCTCCACTTT. It translates to CASSLAAGTGNHNSPLHF.